The sequence of this T cell receptor beta chain was determined in a study of cytomegalovirus exposure and HLA in healthy donors. In the case of this clone: The antigen is not known.

Study-wide results and caveats: Specificity for CMV antigens was confirmed in vitro for a few of the CMV-associated chains. The study recorded some 160 TCR beta chains that were cytomegalovirus-associated.

Germline V CDR1 and CDR2: SQVTM, ANQGSEA. Trimming stripped 7 bases from V and 4 bases from J, with 16 bases between. The CDR3 totals 13 residues. The PCR had 60 Vbeta and 13 Jbeta primers. The protocol was immunoSEQ multiplex PCR, while the TCRdb copy is restricted to in-frame clones and leaves out a portion. In the table there are some 99,000 clones, 81% of which are singletons. The rearrangement joins TRBV29-1 to TRBJ1-1; D may be TRBD1 (6 bases). Sample: PBMCs. The TCR comes from a woman in her twenties or thirties in good health and CMV-seronegative. CDR3 region: CSAVGGIITEAFF. Here the CDR3 DNA reads TGCAGCGCGGTAGGGGGAATAATCACTGAAGCTTTCTTT.